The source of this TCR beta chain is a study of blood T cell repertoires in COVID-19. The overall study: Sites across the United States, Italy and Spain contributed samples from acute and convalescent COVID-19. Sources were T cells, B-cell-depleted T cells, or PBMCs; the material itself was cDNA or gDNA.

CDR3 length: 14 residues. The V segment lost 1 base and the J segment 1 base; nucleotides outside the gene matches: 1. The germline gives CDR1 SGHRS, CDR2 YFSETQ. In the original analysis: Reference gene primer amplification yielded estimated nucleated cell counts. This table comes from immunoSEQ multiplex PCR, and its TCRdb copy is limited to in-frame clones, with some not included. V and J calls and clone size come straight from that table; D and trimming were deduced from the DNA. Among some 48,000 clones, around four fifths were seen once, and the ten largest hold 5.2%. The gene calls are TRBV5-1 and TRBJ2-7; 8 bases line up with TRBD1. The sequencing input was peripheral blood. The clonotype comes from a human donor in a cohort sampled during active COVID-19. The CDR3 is CASSLRTGSYEQYF. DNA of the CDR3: TGCGCCAGCAGCTTGAGGACAGGGTCCTACGAGCAGTACTTC.